The source of this T cell receptor (beta chain) is a study of cytomegalovirus exposure and HLA in healthy donors. Study background: Sequencing of some 200 million T cells in an earlier analysis found more than 100 million unique TCR beta sequences.

About this clone: Its antigen remains unknown.

60 Vbeta and 13 Jbeta primers were used in PCR. The assay was immunoSEQ multiplex PCR, and TCRdb's table has in-frame clones only and misses some. Seen here are about 180,000 clones, about 80% observed once, and the top ten hold just under 6.5%. General observations from the study: Later analysis reportedly placed an Asian-associated ancestry cluster below the roughly 690-donor mean in N-insertions. Later on, a genetic analysis was performed. It linked a missense variant in DCLRE1C with V- and J-gene trimming of TCR beta.

This CDR3 has 15 amino acids. Germline CDR1 reads KGHSH; CDR2 reads LQKENI. With 0 bases clipped from V and 2 bases from J, the junction kept 4 bases outside the gene matches. The J gene is TRBJ2-7, the V gene TRBV18; 7 bases are a match to TRBD1. The sample comprised PBMCs. The source of this sequence is a man in his forties in good health and CMV-seropositive. CDR3 in DNA: TGTGCCAGCTCACCACCGGGGACAGAAGCCTACGAGCAGTACTTC. Its protein product is CASSPPGTEAYEQYF.